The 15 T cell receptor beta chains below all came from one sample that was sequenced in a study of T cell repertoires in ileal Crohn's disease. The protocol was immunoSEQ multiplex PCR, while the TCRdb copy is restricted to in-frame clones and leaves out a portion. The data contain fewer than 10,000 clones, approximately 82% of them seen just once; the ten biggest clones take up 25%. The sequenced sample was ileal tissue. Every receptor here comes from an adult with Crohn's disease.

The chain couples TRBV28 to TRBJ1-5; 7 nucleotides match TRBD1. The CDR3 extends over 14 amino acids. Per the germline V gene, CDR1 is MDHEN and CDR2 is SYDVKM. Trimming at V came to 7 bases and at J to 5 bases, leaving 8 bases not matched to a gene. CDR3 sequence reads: CASNRGRGDQPQHF. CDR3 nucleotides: TGTGCCAGCAATAGGGGGCGCGGGGATCAGCCCCAGCATTTT.

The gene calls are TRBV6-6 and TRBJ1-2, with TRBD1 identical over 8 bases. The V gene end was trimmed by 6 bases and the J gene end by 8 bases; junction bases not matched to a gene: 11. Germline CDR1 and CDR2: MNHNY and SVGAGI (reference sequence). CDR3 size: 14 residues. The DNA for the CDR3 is TGTGCCAGCAGCTTAGGGACAGGCCAAGGCGGCTACACCTTC. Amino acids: CASSLGTGQGGYTF.

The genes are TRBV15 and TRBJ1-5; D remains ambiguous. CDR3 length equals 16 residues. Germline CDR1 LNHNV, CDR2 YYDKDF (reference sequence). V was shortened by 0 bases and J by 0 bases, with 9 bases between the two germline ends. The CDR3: CATSRDRGYSNQPQHF. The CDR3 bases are TGTGCCACCAGCAGAGATCGAGGCTATAGCAATCAGCCCCAGCATTTT.

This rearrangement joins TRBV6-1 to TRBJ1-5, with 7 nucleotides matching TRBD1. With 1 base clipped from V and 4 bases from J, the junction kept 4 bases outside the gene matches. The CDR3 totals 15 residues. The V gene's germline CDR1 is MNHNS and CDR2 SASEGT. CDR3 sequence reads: CASSEGAGGNQPQHF. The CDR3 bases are TGTGCCAGCAGTGAAGGGGCAGGGGGGAATCAGCCCCAGCATTTT.

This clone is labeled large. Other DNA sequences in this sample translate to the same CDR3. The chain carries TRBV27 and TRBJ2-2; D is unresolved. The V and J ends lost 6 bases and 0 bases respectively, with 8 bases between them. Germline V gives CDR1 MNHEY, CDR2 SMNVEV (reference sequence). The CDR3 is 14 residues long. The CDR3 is CASSGSSNTGELFF. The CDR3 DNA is TGTGCCAGCAGCGGGTCCTCGAACACCGGGGAGCTGTTTTTT.

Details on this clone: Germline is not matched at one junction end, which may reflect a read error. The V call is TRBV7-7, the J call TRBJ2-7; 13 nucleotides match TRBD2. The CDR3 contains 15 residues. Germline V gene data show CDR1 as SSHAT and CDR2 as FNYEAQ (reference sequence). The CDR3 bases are TGTGCTAGCAGCCCCGGACTAGCGGGAGCCTACGAGCAGTACTTC. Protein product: CASSPGLAGAYEQYF. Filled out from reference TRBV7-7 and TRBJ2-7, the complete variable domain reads GAGVSQSPRYKVTKRGQDVTLRCDPISSHATLYWYQQALGQGPEFLTYFNYEAQPDKSGLPSDRFSAERPEGSISTLTIQRTEQRDSAMYRCASSPGLAGAYEQYFGPGTRLTVT.

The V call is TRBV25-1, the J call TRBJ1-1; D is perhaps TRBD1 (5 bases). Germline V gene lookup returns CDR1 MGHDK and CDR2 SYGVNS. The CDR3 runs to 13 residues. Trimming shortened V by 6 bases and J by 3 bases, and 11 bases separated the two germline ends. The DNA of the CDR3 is TGTGCCAGCAGCATCGGGGGTTACACTGAAGCTTTCTTT. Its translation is CASSIGGYTEAFF.

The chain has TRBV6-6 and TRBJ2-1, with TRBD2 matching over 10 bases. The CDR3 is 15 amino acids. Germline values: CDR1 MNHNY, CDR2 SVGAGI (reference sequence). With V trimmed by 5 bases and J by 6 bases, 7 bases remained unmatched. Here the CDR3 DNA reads TGTGCCAGCAGTCAAGCGGGAGGGCCTGGCAATGAGCAGTTCTTC. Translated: CASSQAGGPGNEQFF.

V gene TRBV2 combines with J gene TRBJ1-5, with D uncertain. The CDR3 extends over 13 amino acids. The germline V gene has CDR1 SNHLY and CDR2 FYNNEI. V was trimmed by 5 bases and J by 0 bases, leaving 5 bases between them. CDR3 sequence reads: CASSYSSNQPQHF. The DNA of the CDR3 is TGTGCCAGCAGTTATTCTAGCAATCAGCCCCAGCATTTT.

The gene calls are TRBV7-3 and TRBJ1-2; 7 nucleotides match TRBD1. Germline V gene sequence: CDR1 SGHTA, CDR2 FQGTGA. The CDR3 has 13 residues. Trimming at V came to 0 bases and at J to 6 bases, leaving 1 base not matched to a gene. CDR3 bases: TGTGCCAGCAGCTTAACCAGGGGGGATGGCTACACCTTC. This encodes CASSLTRGDGYTF. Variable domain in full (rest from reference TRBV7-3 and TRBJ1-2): GAGVSQTPSNKVTEKGKYVELRCDPISGHTALYWYRQSLGQGPEFLIYFQGTGAADDSGLPNDRFFAVRPEGSVSTLKIQRTERGDSAVYLCASSLTRGDGYTFGSGTRLTVV.

The CDR3 sequence is CASSVESDTQYF. For the CDR3, the DNA is TGTGCCAGCAGTGTCGAAAGCGATACGCAGTATTTT. The chain employs TRBV2 and TRBJ2-3; no clear D. Germline V gene lookup returns CDR1 SNHLY and CDR2 FYNNEI. The CDR3 is 12 amino acids. V lost 4 bases and J lost 6, with 8 bases in between.

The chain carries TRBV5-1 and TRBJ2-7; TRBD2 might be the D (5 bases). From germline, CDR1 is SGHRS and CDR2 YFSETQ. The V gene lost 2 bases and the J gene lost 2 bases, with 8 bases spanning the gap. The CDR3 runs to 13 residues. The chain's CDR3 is CASSFGETYEQYF. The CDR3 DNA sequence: TGCGCCAGCAGCTTCGGGGAGACCTACGAGCAGTACTTC. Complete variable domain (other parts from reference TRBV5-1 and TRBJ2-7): KAGVTQTPRYLIKTRGQQVTLSCSPISGHRSVSWYQQTPGQGLQFLFEYFSETQRNKGNFPGRFSGRQFSNSRSEMNVSTLELGDSALYLCASSFGETYEQYFGPGTRLTVT.

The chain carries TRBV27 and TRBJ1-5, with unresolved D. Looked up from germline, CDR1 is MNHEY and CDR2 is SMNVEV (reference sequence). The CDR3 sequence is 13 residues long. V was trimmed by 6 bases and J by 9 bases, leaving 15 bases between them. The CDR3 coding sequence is TGTGCCAGCAGAGCAGAGGGTCCCGCGCCCCAGCATTTT. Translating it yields CASRAEGPAPQHF.

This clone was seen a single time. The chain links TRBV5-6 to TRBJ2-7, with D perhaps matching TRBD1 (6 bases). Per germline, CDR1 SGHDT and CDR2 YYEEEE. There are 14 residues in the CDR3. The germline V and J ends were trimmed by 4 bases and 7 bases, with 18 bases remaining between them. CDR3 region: CASSHGTINGEQYF. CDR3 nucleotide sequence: TGTGCCAGCAGCCACGGGACAATTAACGGGGAGCAGTACTTC.

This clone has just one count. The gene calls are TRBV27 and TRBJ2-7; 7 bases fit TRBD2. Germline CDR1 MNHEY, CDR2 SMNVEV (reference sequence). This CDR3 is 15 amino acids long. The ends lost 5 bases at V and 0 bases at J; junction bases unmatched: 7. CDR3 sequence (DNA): TGTGCCAGCAGTCTGGCGGGGGTGAGCTCCTACGAGCAGTACTTC. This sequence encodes CASSLAGVSSYEQYF.